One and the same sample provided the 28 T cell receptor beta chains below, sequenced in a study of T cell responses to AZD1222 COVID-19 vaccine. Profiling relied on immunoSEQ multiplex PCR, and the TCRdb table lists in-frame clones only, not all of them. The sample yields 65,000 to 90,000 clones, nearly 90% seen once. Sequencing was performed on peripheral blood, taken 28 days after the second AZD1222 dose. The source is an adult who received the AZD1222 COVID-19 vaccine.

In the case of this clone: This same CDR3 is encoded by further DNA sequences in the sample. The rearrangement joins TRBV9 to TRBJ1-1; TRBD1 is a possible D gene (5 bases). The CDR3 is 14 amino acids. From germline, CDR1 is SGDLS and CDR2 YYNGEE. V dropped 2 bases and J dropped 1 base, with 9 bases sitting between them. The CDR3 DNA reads TGTGCCAGCAGCGTCGGACAACAGAACACTGAAGCTTTCTTT. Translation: CASSVGQQNTEAFF.

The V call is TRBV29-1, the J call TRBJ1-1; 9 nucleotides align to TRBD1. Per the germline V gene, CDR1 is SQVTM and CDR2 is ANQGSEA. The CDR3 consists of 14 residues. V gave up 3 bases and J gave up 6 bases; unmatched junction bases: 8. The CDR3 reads CSVDPGQGLSEAFF. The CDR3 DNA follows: TGCAGCGTTGACCCGGGACAGGGTCTTTCTGAAGCTTTCTTT.

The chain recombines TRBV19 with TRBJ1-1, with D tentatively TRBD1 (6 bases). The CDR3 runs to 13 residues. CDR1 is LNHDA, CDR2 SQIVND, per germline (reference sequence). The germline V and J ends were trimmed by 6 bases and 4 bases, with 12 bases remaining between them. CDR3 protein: CASRLQGGTEAFF. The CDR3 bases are TGTGCCAGTAGGCTACAGGGAGGCACTGAAGCTTTCTTT.

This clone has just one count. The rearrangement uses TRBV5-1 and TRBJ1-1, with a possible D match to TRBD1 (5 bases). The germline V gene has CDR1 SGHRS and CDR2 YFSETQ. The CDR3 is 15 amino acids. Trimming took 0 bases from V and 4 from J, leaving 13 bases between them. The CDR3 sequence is CASSLGAGWSTEAFF. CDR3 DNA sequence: TGCGCCAGCAGCTTGGGGGCAGGGTGGAGCACTGAAGCTTTCTTT.

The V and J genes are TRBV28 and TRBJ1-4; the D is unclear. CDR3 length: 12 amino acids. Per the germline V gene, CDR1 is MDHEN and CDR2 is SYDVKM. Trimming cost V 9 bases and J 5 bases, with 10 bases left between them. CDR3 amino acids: CASSGLNEKLFF. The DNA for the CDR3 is TGTGCCAGTTCAGGACTGAATGAAAAACTGTTTTTT. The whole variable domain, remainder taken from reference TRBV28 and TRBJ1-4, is DVKVTQSSRYLVKRTGEKVFLECVQDMDHENMFWYRQDPGLGLRLIYFSYDVKMKEKGDIPEGYSVSREKKERFSLILESASTNQTSMYLCASSGLNEKLFFGSGTQLSVL.

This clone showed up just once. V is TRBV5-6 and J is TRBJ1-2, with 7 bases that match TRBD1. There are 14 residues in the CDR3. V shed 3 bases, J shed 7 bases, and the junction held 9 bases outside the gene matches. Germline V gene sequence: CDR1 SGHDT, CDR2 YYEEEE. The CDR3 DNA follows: TGTGCCAGCAGCTACCCCGGGACAGAGGGTGGCTACACCTTC. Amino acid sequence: CASSYPGTEGGYTF.

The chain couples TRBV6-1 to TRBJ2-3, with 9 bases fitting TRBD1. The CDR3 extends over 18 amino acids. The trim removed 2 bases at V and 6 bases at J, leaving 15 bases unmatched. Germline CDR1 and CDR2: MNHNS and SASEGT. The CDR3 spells CASSERQGGFRSVDTQYF. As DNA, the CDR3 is TGTGCCAGCAGTGAAAGACAGGGGGGGTTTAGGTCCGTGGATACGCAGTATTTT.

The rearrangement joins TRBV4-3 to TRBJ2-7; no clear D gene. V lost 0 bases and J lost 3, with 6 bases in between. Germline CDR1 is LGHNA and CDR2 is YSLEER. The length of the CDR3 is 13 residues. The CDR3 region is CASSQEKGYEQYF. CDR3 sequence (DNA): TGCGCCAGCAGCCAAGAGAAGGGCTACGAGCAGTACTTC.

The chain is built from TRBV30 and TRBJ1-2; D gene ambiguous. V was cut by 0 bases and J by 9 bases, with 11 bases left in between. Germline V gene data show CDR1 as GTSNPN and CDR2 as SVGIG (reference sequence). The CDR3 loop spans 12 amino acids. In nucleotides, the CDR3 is TGTGCCTGGAGTGTAGACACCGGGAGCTACACCTTC. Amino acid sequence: CAWSVDTGSYTF.

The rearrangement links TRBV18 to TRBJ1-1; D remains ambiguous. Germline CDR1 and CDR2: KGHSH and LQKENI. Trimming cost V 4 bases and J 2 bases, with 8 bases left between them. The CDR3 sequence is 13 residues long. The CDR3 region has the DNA TGTGCCAGCTCACTCAACAGTAACACTGAAGCTTTCTTT. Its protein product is CASSLNSNTEAFF.

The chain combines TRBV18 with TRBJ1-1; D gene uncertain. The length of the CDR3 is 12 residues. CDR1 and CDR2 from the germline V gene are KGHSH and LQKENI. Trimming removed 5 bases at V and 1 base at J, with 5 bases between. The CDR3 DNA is TGTGCCAGCTCAAACCCGAACACTGAAGCTTTCTTT. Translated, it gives CASSNPNTEAFF.

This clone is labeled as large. CDR3 DNA: TGCGCCAGCACCTGGGGGCAGCGCACAGATACGCAGTATTTT. Its translation is CASTWGQRTDTQYF. The chain recombines TRBV5-1 with TRBJ2-3; maybe TRBD1 (6 bases). V was clipped by 6 bases and J by 1 base, with 12 bases between them. The CDR3 consists of 14 residues. CDR1 SGHRS and CDR2 YFSETQ come from the germline V gene.

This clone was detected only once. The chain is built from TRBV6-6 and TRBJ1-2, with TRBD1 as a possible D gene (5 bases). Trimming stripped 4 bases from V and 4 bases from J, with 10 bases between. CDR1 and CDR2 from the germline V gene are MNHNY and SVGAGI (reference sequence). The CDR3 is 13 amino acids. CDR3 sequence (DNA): TGTGCCAGCAGTTTTTCGGGGACCTATGGCTACACCTTC. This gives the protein CASSFSGTYGYTF.

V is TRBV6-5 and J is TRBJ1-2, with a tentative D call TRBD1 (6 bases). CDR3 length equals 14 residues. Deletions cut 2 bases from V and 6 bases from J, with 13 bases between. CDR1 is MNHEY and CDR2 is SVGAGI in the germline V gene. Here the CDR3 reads CASSYTGTNHGYTF. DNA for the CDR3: TGTGCCAGCAGTTACACCGGGACAAACCATGGCTACACCTTC.

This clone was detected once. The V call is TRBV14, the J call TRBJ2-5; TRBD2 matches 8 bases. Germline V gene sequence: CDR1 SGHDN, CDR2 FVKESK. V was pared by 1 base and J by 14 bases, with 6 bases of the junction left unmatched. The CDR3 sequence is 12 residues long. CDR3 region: CASSQGRGASYF. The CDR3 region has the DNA TGTGCCAGCAGCCAAGGGCGGGGGGCTTCCTACTTC.

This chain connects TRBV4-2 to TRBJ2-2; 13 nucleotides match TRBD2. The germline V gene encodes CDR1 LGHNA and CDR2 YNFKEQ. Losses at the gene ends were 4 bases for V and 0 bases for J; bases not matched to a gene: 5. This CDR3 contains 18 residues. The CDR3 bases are TGTGCCAGCAGCCGTATACTAGCGGGAGGGTCGAACACCGGGGAGCTGTTTTTT. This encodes CASSRILAGGSNTGELFF.

CDR3 loop: CASGSGNGVYNEQFF. The CDR3 DNA reads as TGTGCTAGTGGTAGCGGGAATGGGGTTTACAATGAGCAGTTCTTC. V usage is TRBV12-5 and J usage is TRBJ2-1, with 7 bases matching TRBD2. Germline CDR1 LGHNT, CDR2 FRNRAP. This CDR3 region has 15 residues. The V segment lost 5 bases and the J segment 4 bases; nucleotides outside the gene matches: 8. Variable domain in full (rest from reference TRBV12-5 and TRBJ2-1): DARVTQTPRHKVTEMGQEVTMRCQPILGHNTVFWYRQTMMQGLELLAYFRNRAPLDDSGMPKDRFSAEMPDATLATLKIQPSEPRDSAVYFCASGSGNGVYNEQFFGPGTRLTVL.

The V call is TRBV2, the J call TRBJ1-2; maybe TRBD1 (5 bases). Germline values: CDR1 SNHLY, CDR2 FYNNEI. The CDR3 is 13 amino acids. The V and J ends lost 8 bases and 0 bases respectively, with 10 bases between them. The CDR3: CASPTGTNYGYTF. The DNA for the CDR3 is TGTGCCAGCCCCACAGGAACTAACTATGGCTACACCTTC.

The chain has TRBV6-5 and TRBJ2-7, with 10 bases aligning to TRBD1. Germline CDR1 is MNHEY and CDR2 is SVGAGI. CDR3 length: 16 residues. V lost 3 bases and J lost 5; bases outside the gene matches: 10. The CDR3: CASSYWTGTGVHEQYF. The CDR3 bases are TGTGCCAGCAGTTATTGGACCGGGACAGGGGTTCACGAGCAGTACTTC.

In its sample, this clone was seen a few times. The DNA for the CDR3 is TGTGCCAGCAGTCCCGACAGGGTATGGAGTGAAGCCTACGAGCAGTACTTC. Its protein product is CASSPDRVWSEAYEQYF. The chain is built from TRBV27 and TRBJ2-7, with 7 bases aligning to TRBD1. The J segment lost 2 bases and the V segment lost 5 bases, leaving 15 bases of the junction unmatched. This CDR3 contains 17 residues. Per germline, CDR1 MNHEY and CDR2 SMNVEV (reference sequence).

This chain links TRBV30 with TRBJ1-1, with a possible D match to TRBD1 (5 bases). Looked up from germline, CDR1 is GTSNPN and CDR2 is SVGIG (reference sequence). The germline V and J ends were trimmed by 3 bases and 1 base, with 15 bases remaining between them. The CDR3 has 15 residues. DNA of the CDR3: TGTGCCTGGAGCCCGGAGACAGTTACGAACACTGAAGCTTTCTTT. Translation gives CAWSPETVTNTEAFF.

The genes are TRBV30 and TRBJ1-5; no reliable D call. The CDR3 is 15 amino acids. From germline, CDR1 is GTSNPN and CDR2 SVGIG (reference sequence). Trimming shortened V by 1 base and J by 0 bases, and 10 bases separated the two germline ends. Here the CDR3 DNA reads TGTGCCTGGAGTGCGGGGAACCCTAGCAATCAGCCCCAGCATTTT. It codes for CAWSAGNPSNQPQHF.

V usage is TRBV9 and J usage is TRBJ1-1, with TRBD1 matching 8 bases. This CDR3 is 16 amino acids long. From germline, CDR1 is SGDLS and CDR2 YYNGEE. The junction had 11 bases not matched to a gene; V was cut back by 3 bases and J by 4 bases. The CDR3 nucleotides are TGTGCCAGCAGCGCAGGGGGCAGGGGGCTGATCACTGAAGCTTTCTTT. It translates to CASSAGGRGLITEAFF.

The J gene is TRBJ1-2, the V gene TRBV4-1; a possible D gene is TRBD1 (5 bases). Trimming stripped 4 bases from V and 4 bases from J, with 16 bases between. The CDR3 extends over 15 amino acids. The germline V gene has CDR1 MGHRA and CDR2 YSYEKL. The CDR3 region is CASSPREGGVYGYTF. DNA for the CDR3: TGCGCCAGCAGCCCTCGGGAGGGAGGGGTCTATGGCTACACCTTC.

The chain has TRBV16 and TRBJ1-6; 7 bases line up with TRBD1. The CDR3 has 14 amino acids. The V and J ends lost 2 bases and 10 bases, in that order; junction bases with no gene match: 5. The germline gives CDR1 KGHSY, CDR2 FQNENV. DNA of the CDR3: TGTGCCAGCAGCCAACAGGGGGAAAAGTCACCCCTCCACTTT. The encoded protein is CASSQQGEKSPLHF.

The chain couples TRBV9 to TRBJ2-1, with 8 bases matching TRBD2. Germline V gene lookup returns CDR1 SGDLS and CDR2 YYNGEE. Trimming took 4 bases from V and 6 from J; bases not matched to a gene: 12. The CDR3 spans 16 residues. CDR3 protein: CASSSRLAPSVNEQFF. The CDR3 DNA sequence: TGTGCCAGCAGCTCGCGACTAGCGCCCAGTGTCAATGAGCAGTTCTTC.

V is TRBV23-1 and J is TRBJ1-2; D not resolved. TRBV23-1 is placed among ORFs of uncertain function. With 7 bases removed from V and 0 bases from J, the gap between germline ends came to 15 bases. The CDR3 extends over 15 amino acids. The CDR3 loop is CASTPRSGTNYGYTF. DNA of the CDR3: TGCGCCAGCACCCCAAGGAGCGGCACTAACTATGGCTACACCTTC.

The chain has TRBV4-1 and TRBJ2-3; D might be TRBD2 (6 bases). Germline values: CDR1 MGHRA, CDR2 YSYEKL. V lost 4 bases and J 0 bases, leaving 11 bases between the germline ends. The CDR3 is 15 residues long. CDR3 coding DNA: TGCGCCAGCAGCCTTTTGGGACTCAGCACAGATACGCAGTATTTT. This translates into CASSLLGLSTDTQYF.